Listed below are T cell receptor beta chains from one sample, sequenced in a study of T cells in Graves' hyperthyroidism and ophthalmopathy. TCRdb re-called the multiplex PCR reads with MiXCR, one entry per CDR3 protein. Of around 520,000 distinct CDR3 sequences in the sample, roughly 25% were seen once. The material sequenced was blood. The receptors come from a woman in her 30s with Graves' ophthalmopathy. Each CDR3 is given with its conserved first and last residue. D genes are given only for firm matches. Clone size, where shown, is once, few, many, or a class for clones that have expanded.

abundance,v_gene,j_gene,d_gene,CDR3nt,CDR3aa
once,TRBV12-3/TRBV12-4,TRBJ2-2,TRBD1,TGTGCCAGCAGCACGGGACAGTACGCCGGGGAGCTGTTTTTT,CASSTGQYAGELFF
many,TRBV20-1,TRBJ2-5,-,TGCAGTGCTTTTACATACCAAGAGACCCAGTACTTC,CSAFTYQETQYF
few,TRBV2,TRBJ1-2,-,TGTGCCAGCAGTGAATACCCGGGGGGCGGATTTTATGGCTACACCTTC,CASSEYPGGGFYGYTF
-,TRBV20-1,TRBJ1-1,-,TGCAGTGTCAGAGGGCAGGATTATGAAGCTTTCTTT,CSVRGQDYEAFF
many,TRBV6-5,TRBJ2-7,TRBD2,TGTGCCAGCAGTTACTCTACTAGCGGGGGCCCCTACGAGCAGTACTTC,CASSYSTSGGPYEQYF
once,TRBV6-2/TRBV6-3,TRBJ2-7,-,TGTGCCAGCAGTCCCCCAAGTCGTGGGGGACTGTTCTACGAGCAGTACTTC,CASSPPSRGGLFYEQYF
many,TRBV6-5,TRBJ1-2,-,TGTGCCAGCAGTTACGACAGGCTGTCGGGGGGCTACACCTTC,CASSYDRLSGGYTF
few,TRBV4-2,TRBJ2-2,-,TGTGCCAGCAGGCTGAAACAGGGGAACACCGGGGAGCTGTTTTTT,CASRLKQGNTGELFF
many,TRBV2,TRBJ2-5,-,TGTGCCAGCCGACAAGGGACCCTCCAAGAGACCCAGTACTTC,CASRQGTLQETQYF
many,TRBV14,TRBJ1-2,TRBD1,TGTGCCAGCAGCCTTGAGGGGACAGGGCTTCGCTATGGCTACACCTTC,CASSLEGTGLRYGYTF
many,TRBV30,TRBJ1-1,-,TGTGCCTGGAGTCCCACAGGAGGTGAAGCTTTCTTT,CAWSPTGGEAFF
few,TRBV6-5,TRBJ1-1,-,TGTGCCAGCAGTTCCCCCGGGACAAGTGGAACTTTCTTT,CASSSPGTSGTFF
many,TRBV6-6,TRBJ2-5,TRBD1,TGTGCCAGCAGTTTCGAGGACAGGGGAGGAGGAGAGACCCAGTACTTC,CASSFEDRGGGETQYF
-,TRBV6-2/TRBV6-3,TRBJ2-7,-,TGTGCCAGCAGTTACGAGGTTAGACCTAACTACGATCAGTACTTC,CASSYEVRPNYDQYF
many,TRBV7-9,TRBJ1-2,TRBD1,TGTGCCAGCAGCTACGGGACAGAGGTTGGCTACACCTTC,CASSYGTEVGYTF
-,TRBV7-3,TRBJ2-7,TRBD1,TGTGCCAGCAGCTGGCCGGGGGACAGGGTTGCCGAGCAGTACTTC,CASSWPGDRVAEQYF
many,TRBV7-2,TRBJ1-5,-,TGTGCCAGCAGCTTAGGGGCGGGGAATCAGCCCCAGCATTTT,CASSLGAGNQPQHF
many,TRBV6-2/TRBV6-3,TRBJ1-1,-,TGTGCCAGCAGCCGAAATACAAAACCGGGGGTAGACGGAGCTTTCTTT,CASSRNTKPGVDGAFF
medium-sized,TRBV6-6,TRBJ1-2,-,TGTGCCAGCAGTTATACCGGTCCCCACAATGGCTACACCTTC,CASSYTGPHNGYTF
many,TRBV28,TRBJ2-7,-,TGTGCCTCTACCGGAGGGGGAGGTTCCTACGAGCAGTACTTC,CASTGGGGSYEQYF
few,TRBV25-1,TRBJ2-5,-,TGTGCCAGCAGTGAATCCAGTTTAGGTGAGACCCAGTACTTC,CASSESSLGETQYF
many,TRBV20-1,TRBJ1-2,-,TGCAGTACTAGATCATTCAGGGCTGAATCTTTCTATGGCTACACCTTC,CSTRSFRAESFYGYTF
-,TRBV6-2/TRBV6-3,TRBJ1-2,-,TGTGCCAGCAGCCCACCTGGAGCGTTACTCCGCGGCTACACCTTC,CASSPPGALLRGYTF
-,TRBV28,TRBJ1-1,-,TGTGCCAGTTGGGGAGACGGGAACACTGAAGCTTTCTTT,CASWGDGNTEAFF
many,TRBV20-1,TRBJ1-5,TRBD1,TGCAGTGCTCTTACGGGGACAGGACAGCCCCAGCATTTT,CSALTGTGQPQHF
-,TRBV28,TRBJ1-1,-,TGTGCCAGCAGTTTAGGGGCAATCACTGAAGCTTTCTTT,CASSLGAITEAFF
-,TRBV11-1,TRBJ2-2,TRBD1,TGTGCCAGCAGCTCAAACCCGGGACAGGTGAACACCGGGGAGCTGTTTTTT,CASSSNPGQVNTGELFF
many,TRBV11-1,TRBJ2-7,-,TGTGCCAGCAGCCCAGAGCCCGATACTTACTACGAGCAGTACTTC,CASSPEPDTYYEQYF
many,TRBV11-2,TRBJ1-1,-,TGTGCCAGCAGCTCAGGACGGCGAGACATGAACACTGAAGCTTTCTTT,CASSSGRRDMNTEAFF
-,TRBV12-3/TRBV12-4,TRBJ2-7,-,TGTGCCAGCAGTTTTAATGTTTGGACAGACACCTACGAGCAGTACTTC,CASSFNVWTDTYEQYF
-,TRBV3-1,TRBJ1-6,TRBD1,TGTGCCAGCACCGACAGGGCCCACTCACCCCTCCACTTT,CASTDRAHSPLHF
-,TRBV5-5,TRBJ2-7,-,TGTGCCAGCAGCTTGAGTCCGGGGGCGTACGAGCAGTACTTC,CASSLSPGAYEQYF
many,TRBV7-2,TRBJ2-2,-,TGTGCCAGCAGCTTAATGTCCGGGGAGCTGTTTTTT,CASSLMSGELFF
-,TRBV15,TRBJ2-7,TRBD2,TGTGCCACCAGCAGAACACGGGAGGGCCTCTACGAGCAGTACTTC,CATSRTREGLYEQYF
many,TRBV7-9,TRBJ2-7,TRBD1,TGTGCCAGCAGCTTAATAACAGGGGAAGAGCAGTACTTC,CASSLITGEEQYF
many,TRBV12-3/TRBV12-4,TRBJ2-7,-,TGTGCCAGCAGTTTCATGTCCTACGAGCAGTACTTC,CASSFMSYEQYF
many,TRBV5-1,TRBJ2-7,-,TGCGCCAGCAGCGAAAACTACGAGCAGTACTTC,CASSENYEQYF
-,TRBV20-1,TRBJ1-5,TRBD1,TGCAGTGCTACGCAGGGGGGCAATCAGCCCCAGCATTTT,CSATQGGNQPQHF
many,TRBV14,TRBJ2-1,-,TGTGCCAGCAGCCTCCAGGGGCAGGGGTCCTACAATGAGCAGTTCTTC,CASSLQGQGSYNEQFF
many,TRBV12-3/TRBV12-4,TRBJ1-2,-,TGTGCCAGCAGTTTAGATCCTGCTAGGTATGGCTACACCTTC,CASSLDPARYGYTF
-,TRBV4-1,TRBJ2-2,-,TGCGCCAGCAGCCAAGGTCGGAGGGGGGGCCCTCGCGGCACCGGGGAGCTGTTTTTT,CASSQGRRGGPRGTGELFF
many,TRBV12-3/TRBV12-4,TRBJ1-5,-,TGTGCCAGCGCTTACGGGCCCAATCAGCCCCAGCATTTT,CASAYGPNQPQHF
many,TRBV6-1,TRBJ1-5,-,TGTGCCAGCAGGCTCGACTCGTTCCCGCCCCAGCATTTT,CASRLDSFPPQHF
many,TRBV6-1,TRBJ1-5,-,TGTGCCAGCAGTCCAAGTTTGGGCAATCAGCCCCAGCATTTT,CASSPSLGNQPQHF
few,TRBV5-1,TRBJ2-5,-,TGCGCCAGCAGCTTGGAGAGTGGGGAGACCCAGTACTTC,CASSLESGETQYF
-,TRBV29-1,TRBJ1-3,-,TGCAGCGTTGAATTGCAGGACCGCTCTGGAAACACCATATATTTT,CSVELQDRSGNTIYF
-,TRBV9,TRBJ2-7,TRBD2,TGTGCCAGCAGCGCCGGGGGGGCTCTCTACGAGCAGTACTTC,CASSAGGALYEQYF
many,TRBV6-2/TRBV6-3,TRBJ2-7,TRBD1,TGTGCCAGCACGGGATGGGGACAGAAGGACTACGAGCAGTACTTC,CASTGWGQKDYEQYF
few,TRBV11-2,TRBJ2-2,-,TGTGCCAGCAGCTTAGGTGGTAGCGGAAACACCGGGGAGCTGTTTTTT,CASSLGGSGNTGELFF
-,TRBV9,TRBJ1-1,-,TGTGCCAGCAGCGGCGGACCTAGGGACACTGAAGCTTTCTTT,CASSGGPRDTEAFF
many,TRBV12-3/TRBV12-4,TRBJ1-1,-,TGTGCCAGCAGTAAGTCAAACAGGGCCGAAGCTTTCTTT,CASSKSNRAEAFF
many,TRBV6-1,TRBJ2-7,TRBD1,TGTGCCAGCAAACCGGACAGGGGGCCTTCCTGCGAGCAGTACTTC,CASKPDRGPSCEQYF
-,TRBV29-1,TRBJ2-5,-,TGCAGCGTTGATTTCGTAGGAGAGGCCCAGTACTTC,CSVDFVGEAQYF
-,TRBV27,TRBJ2-7,TRBD2,TGTGCCAGCAGTCAGGGACTAGCGCTCTACGAGCAGTACTTC,CASSQGLALYEQYF
many,TRBV7-2,TRBJ2-6,TRBD1,TGTGCCAGCAGTTGGACAGGGGGCGCTGGGGCCAACGTCCTGACTTTC,CASSWTGGAGANVLTF
many,TRBV28,TRBJ2-1,TRBD2,TGTGCCAGCAGACGGAGCGGGGGGGCGAATGAGCAGTTCTTC,CASRRSGGANEQFF
-,TRBV6-5,TRBJ1-5,-,TGTGCCAGCAGTTCCCGGGACGGAAGAGGCAATCAGCCCCAGCATTTT,CASSSRDGRGNQPQHF
many,TRBV4-1,TRBJ1-1,TRBD1,TGCGCCAGCAGCCAAGATTATCGACAGGGAGGGGGAACTGAAGCTTTCTTT,CASSQDYRQGGGTEAFF
-,TRBV19,TRBJ1-1,TRBD1,TGTGCCAGTAGGAGAAGGGAAGGGGGCTTTGAAGCTTTCTTT,CASRRREGGFEAFF
-,TRBV15,TRBJ1-2,TRBD1,TGTGCCACCAGCAGTACATGGGGACAGGGAAGTTATGGCTACACCTTC,CATSSTWGQGSYGYTF